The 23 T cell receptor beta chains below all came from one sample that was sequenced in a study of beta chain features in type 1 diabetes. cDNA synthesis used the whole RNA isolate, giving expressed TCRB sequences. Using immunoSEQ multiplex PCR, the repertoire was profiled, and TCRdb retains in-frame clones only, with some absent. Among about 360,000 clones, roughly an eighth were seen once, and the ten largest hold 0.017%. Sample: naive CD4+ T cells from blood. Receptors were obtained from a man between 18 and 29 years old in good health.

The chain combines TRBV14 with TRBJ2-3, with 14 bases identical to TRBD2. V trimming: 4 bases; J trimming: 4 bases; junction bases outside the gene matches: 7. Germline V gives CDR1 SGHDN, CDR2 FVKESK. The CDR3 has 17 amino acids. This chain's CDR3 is CASSLGLAGGRADTQYF. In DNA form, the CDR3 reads TGTGCCAGCAGCCTCGGACTAGCGGGAGGTAGGGCAGATACGCAGTATTTT.

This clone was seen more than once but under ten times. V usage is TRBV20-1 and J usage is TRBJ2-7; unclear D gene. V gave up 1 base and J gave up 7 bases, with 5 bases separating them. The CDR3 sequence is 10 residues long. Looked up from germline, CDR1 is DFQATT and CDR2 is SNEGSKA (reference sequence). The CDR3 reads CSARGLEQYF. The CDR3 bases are TGCAGTGCTAGAGGTCTAGAGCAGTACTTC.

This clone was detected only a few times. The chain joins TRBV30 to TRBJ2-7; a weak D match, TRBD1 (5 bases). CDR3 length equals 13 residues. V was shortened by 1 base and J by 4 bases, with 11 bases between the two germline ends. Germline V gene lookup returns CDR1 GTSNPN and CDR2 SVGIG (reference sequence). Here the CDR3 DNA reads TGTGCCTGGAGTGAGGGGCTGGCGTACGAGCAGTACTTC. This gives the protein CAWSEGLAYEQYF.

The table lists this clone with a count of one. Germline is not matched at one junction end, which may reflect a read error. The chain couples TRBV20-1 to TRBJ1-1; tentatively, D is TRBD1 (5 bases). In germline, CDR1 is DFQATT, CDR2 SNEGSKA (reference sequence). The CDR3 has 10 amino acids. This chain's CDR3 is CRASRGEAFF. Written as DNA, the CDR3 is TGCAGAGCTAGTAGGGGTGAAGCTTTCTTT.

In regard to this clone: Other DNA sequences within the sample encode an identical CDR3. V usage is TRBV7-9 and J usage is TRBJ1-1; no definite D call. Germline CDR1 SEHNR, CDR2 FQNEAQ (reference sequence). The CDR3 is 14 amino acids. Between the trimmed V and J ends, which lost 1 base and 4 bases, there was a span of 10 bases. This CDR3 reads CASSLGQVGTEAFF. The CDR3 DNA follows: TGTGCCAGCAGCTTAGGCCAGGTCGGCACTGAAGCTTTCTTT.

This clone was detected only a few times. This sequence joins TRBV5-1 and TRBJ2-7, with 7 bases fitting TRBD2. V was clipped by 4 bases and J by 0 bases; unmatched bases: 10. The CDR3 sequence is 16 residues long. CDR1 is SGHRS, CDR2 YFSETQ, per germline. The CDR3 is CASSGRPSGSSYEQYF. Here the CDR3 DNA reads TGCGCCAGCAGCGGGAGGCCTAGCGGAAGCTCCTACGAGCAGTACTTC.

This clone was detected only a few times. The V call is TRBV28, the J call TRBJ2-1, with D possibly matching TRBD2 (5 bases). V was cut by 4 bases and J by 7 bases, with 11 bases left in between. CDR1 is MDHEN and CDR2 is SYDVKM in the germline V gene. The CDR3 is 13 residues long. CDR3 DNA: TGTGCCAGCAGTTCCCCTAGCCAAAATGAGCAGTTCTTC. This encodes CASSSPSQNEQFF.

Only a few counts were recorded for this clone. The CDR3 here is CASSNKGGGHTEAFF. Here the CDR3 DNA reads TGTGCCAGCAGCAATAAAGGGGGAGGGCACACTGAAGCTTTCTTT. The genes are TRBV21-1 and TRBJ1-1. TRBV21-1 is described as a pseudogene. The CDR3 is 15 residues long.

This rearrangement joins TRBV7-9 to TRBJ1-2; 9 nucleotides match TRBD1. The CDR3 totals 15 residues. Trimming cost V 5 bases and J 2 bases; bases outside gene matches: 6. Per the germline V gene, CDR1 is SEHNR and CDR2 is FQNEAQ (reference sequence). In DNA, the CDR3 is TGTGCCAGCAGCAAACCGGGACAGGGAAACTATGGCTACACCTTC. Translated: CASSKPGQGNYGYTF.

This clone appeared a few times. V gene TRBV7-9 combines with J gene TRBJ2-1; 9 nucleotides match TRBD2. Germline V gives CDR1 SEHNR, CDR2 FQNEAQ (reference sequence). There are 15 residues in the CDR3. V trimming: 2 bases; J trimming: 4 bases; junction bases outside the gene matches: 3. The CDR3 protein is CASSLPLAGYNEQFF. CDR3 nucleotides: TGTGCCAGCAGCTTACCGCTAGCGGGGTACAATGAGCAGTTCTTC.

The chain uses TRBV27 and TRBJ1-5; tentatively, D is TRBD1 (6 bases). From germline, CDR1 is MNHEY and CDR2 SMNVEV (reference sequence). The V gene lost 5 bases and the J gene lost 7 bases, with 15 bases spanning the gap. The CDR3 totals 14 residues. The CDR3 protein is CASSEQGGQQPQHF. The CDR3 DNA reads TGTGCCAGCAGTGAACAGGGCGGTCAGCAGCCCCAGCATTTT.

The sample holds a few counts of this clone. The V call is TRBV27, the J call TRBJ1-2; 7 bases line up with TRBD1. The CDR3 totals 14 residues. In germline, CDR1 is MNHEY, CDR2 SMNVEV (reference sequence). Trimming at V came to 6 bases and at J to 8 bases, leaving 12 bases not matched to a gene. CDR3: CASRGGQELWGYTF. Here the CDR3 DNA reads TGTGCCAGCAGGGGTGGACAGGAGTTGTGGGGCTACACCTTC.

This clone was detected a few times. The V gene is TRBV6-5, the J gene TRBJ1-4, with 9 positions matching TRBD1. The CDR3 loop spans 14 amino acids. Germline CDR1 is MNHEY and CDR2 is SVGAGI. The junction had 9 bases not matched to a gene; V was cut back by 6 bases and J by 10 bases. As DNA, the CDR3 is TGTGCCAGCAGGACACAGGGGGCGAACGTAAAACTGTTTTTT. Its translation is CASRTQGANVKLFF.

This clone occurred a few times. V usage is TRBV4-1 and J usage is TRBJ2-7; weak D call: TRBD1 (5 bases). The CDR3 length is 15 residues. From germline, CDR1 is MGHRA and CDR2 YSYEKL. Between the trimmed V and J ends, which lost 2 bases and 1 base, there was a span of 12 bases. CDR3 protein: CASSQQLDISYEQYF. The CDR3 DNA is TGCGCCAGCAGCCAACAACTGGACATTTCCTACGAGCAGTACTTC.

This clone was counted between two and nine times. The DNA for the CDR3 is TGTGCCAGCAGTTTAGGACAGGCTAACTATGGCTACACCTTC. This translates into CASSLGQANYGYTF. V usage is TRBV28 and J usage is TRBJ1-2; 7 bases map to TRBD1. Germline V gene sequence: CDR1 MDHEN, CDR2 SYDVKM. The junction had 0 bases not matched to a gene; V was cut back by 2 bases and J by 0 bases. The CDR3 loop spans 14 amino acids.

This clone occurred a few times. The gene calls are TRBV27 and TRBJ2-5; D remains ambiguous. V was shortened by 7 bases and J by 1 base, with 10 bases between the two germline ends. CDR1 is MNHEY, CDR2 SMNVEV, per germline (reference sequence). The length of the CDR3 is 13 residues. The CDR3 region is CASMSGTQETQYF. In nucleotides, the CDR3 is TGTGCCAGCATGTCAGGAACCCAAGAGACCCAGTACTTC.

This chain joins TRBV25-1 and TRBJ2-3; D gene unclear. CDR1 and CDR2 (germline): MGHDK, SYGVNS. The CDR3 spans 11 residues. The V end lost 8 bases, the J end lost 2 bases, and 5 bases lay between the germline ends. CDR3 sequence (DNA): TGTGCCAGCCCTTTCACAGATACGCAGTATTTT. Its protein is CASPFTDTQYF.

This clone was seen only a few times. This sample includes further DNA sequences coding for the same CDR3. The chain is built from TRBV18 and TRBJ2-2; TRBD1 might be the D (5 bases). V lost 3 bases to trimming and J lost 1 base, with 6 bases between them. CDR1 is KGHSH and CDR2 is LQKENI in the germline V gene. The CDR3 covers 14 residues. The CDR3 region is CASSPGQNTGELFF. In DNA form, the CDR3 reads TGTGCCAGCTCACCGGGGCAGAACACCGGGGAGCTGTTTTTT.

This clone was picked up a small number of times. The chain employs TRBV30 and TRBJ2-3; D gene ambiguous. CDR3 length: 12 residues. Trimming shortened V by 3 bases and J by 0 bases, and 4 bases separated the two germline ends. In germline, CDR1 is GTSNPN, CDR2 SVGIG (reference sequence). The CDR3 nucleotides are TGTGCCTGGAGCAGTAGCACAGATACGCAGTATTTT. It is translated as CAWSSSTDTQYF.

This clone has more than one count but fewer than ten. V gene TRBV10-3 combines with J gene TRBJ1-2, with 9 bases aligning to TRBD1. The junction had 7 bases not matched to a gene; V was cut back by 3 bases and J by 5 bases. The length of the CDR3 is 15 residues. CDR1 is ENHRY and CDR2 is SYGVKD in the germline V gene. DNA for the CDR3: TGTGCCATCAGTGATCCCGGGACAGGGCTGTATGGCTACACCTTC. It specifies CAISDPGTGLYGYTF.

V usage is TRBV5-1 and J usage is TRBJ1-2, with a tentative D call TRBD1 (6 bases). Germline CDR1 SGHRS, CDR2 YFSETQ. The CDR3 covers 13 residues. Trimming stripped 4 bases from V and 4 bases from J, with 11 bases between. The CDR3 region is CASSSVTGYGYTF. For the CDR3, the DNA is TGCGCCAGCAGCAGCGTGACAGGCTATGGCTACACCTTC.

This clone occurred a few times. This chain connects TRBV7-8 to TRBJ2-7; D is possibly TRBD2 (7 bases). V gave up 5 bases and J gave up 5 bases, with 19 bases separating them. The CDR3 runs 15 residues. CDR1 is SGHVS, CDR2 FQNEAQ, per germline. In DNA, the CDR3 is TGTGCCAGCAGCACAAGTTCTCGGGGGGCCAACGAGCAGTACTTC. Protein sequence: CASSTSSRGANEQYF.

The CDR3 DNA sequence: TGCGCCAGCAGCTTGGGACCCGCGGGAGGCCACCAATCCTACGAGCAGTACTTC. It is translated as CASSLGPAGGHQSYEQYF. This rearrangement joins TRBV5-1 to TRBJ2-7; 8 bases agree with TRBD2. Unmatched junction bases numbered 12, after V lost 0 bases and J lost 1 base. This CDR3 region has 18 residues. In germline, CDR1 is SGHRS, CDR2 YFSETQ.